The 18 T cell receptor beta chains presented below share a single source sample, sequenced in a study of cytomegalovirus exposure and HLA in healthy donors. The data were produced by immunoSEQ multiplex PCR, yet TCRdb's version contains in-frame clones alone and is incomplete. The table lists about 58,000 clones, around 90% of them singletons. Source material: PBMCs. These receptors were obtained from a man aged 18 to 29 in good health and CMV-seronegative.

This clone was seen a few times. The chain couples TRBV2 to TRBJ2-6, with D possibly TRBD1 on 5 matching bases. From germline, CDR1 is SNHLY and CDR2 FYNNEI. V gave up 5 bases and J gave up 3 bases, with 17 bases separating them. The CDR3 has 17 residues. In nucleotides, the CDR3 is TGTGCCAGCAGTACCCCGGTGGACACGGGTGGGGCCAACGTCCTGACTTTC. This gives the protein CASSTPVDTGGANVLTF.

V usage is TRBV9 and J usage is TRBJ2-5, with 9 bases fitting TRBD2. With V trimmed by 4 bases and J by 5 bases, 9 bases remained unmatched. This CDR3 region has 15 residues. Germline V gene data show CDR1 as SGDLS and CDR2 as YYNGEE. The CDR3 is CASSPRLAEGETQYF. The CDR3 bases are TGTGCCAGCAGCCCCAGACTAGCGGAGGGGGAGACCCAGTACTTC.

This clone was found a few times. The chain carries TRBV18 and TRBJ2-7; 9 nucleotides line up with TRBD1. Trimming at V came to 5 bases and at J to 2 bases, leaving 16 bases not matched to a gene. The CDR3 runs 18 residues. The germline V gene encodes CDR1 KGHSH and CDR2 LQKENI. The CDR3 sequence is CASSTTLSGQGPTYEQYF. The DNA of the CDR3 is TGTGCCAGCTCAACAACCCTAAGCGGACAGGGGCCGACCTACGAGCAGTACTTC.

The rearrangement joins TRBV6-5 to TRBJ1-2; TRBD1 is a possible D gene (6 bases). Trimming pared 5 bases from V and 8 bases from J, leaving 15 bases between. This CDR3 is 13 amino acids long. The V gene's germline CDR1 is MNHEY and CDR2 SVGAGI. CDR3: CASSPDRTRGYTF. The CDR3 DNA is TGTGCCAGCAGTCCCGACAGGACGCGAGGCTACACCTTC.

This chain uses TRBV15 with TRBJ1-5; D might be TRBD1 (5 bases). Trimming removed 8 bases from V and 0 bases from J, with 17 bases in between. This CDR3 spans 16 amino acids. Germline V gene lookup returns CDR1 LNHNV and CDR2 YYDKDF (reference sequence). CDR3 region: CATGQGRIYSNQPQHF. Here the CDR3 DNA reads TGTGCCACCGGGCAGGGTCGCATTTATAGCAATCAGCCCCAGCATTTT.

The rearrangement joins TRBV9 to TRBJ2-2; a weak D match, TRBD1 (5 bases). The V and J ends lost 0 bases and 7 bases respectively, with 13 bases between them. The CDR3 loop spans 15 amino acids. CDR1 and CDR2 (germline): SGDLS, YYNGEE. The CDR3 loop is CASSVAGREHGELFF. The DNA of the CDR3 is TGTGCCAGCAGCGTAGCTGGCAGGGAACACGGGGAGCTGTTTTTT.

The chain couples TRBV7-9 to TRBJ2-3; D remains ambiguous. The length of the CDR3 is 15 residues. Between the trimmed V and J ends, which lost 2 bases and 1 base, there was a span of 10 bases. Per germline, CDR1 SEHNR and CDR2 FQNEAQ (reference sequence). DNA of the CDR3: TGTGCCAGCAGCTTAAATGTGTTCGGCACAGATACGCAGTATTTT. The encoded protein is CASSLNVFGTDTQYF.

The CDR3, as DNA: TGTGCCAGCAGCACCTACTTAGTCCCAGACCGGGACAGCCGTTCCCCTAACTATGGCTACACCTTC. Translated, it gives CASSTYLVPDRDSRSPNYGYTF. The chain joins TRBV9 to TRBJ1-2; 7 nucleotides line up with TRBD1. The CDR3 has 22 residues. Looked up from germline, CDR1 is SGDLS and CDR2 is YYNGEE. With 4 bases clipped from V and 0 bases from J, the junction kept 27 bases outside the gene matches.

In nucleotides, the CDR3 is TGCAGCTTACGGACAGGGGCGGGGGATACGCAGTATTTT. This codes for CSLRTGAGDTQYF. The genes are TRBV29-1 and TRBJ2-3; TRBD1 matches 9 bases. The length of the CDR3 is 13 residues. Germline assignment: CDR1 SQVTM and CDR2 ANQGSEA. Trimming took 8 bases from V and 6 from J; bases not matched to a gene: 9.

V and J are TRBV28 and TRBJ1-2; a possible D gene is TRBD1 (6 bases). The CDR3 contains 13 residues. Trimming pared 2 bases from V and 6 bases from J, leaving 10 bases between. The germline V gene has CDR1 MDHEN and CDR2 SYDVKM. The CDR3 DNA is TGTGCCAGCAGTTTAGCGGCAGGGGATGGCTACACCTTC. Its translation is CASSLAAGDGYTF.

CDR3 coding DNA: TGCGCCAGCAGCCCACCCCCAGGACAGCGTCAAGAGACCCAGTACTTC. Residues: CASSPPPGQRQETQYF. The chain couples TRBV4-1 to TRBJ2-5; perhaps TRBD1 as D (6 bases). V gave up 4 bases and J gave up 2 bases, with 17 bases separating them. The CDR3 totals 16 residues. Germline CDR1 MGHRA, CDR2 YSYEKL.

The rearrangement uses TRBV27 and TRBJ2-4; tentative D call: TRBD2 (6 bases). Per germline, CDR1 MNHEY and CDR2 SMNVEV (reference sequence). The CDR3 extends over 18 amino acids. V was clipped by 2 bases and J by 0 bases, with 17 bases between them. CDR3 DNA sequence: TGTGCCAGCAGTTTAGAATCGCGGGACGAAAGAGCCAAAAACATTCAGTACTTC. Protein: CASSLESRDERAKNIQYF.

The chain employs TRBV2 and TRBJ1-1, with D maybe TRBD1 (6 bases). The germline CDR1 and CDR2 sequences are SNHLY and FYNNEI. Trimming shortened V by 4 bases and J by 4 bases, and 10 bases separated the two germline ends. CDR3 length: 13 residues. As DNA, the CDR3 is TGTGCCAGCAGTGTAGGGGGGGGCACTGAAGCTTTCTTT. Translation: CASSVGGGTEAFF.

CDR3 bases: TGTGCCAGCGGCCGAAGCGGGGCCGAGGCTGGGGCCAACGTCCTGACTTTC. Amino acids: CASGRSGAEAGANVLTF. The chain couples TRBV7-2 to TRBJ2-6; 7 bases align to TRBD2. The CDR3 has 17 residues. In germline, CDR1 is SGHTA, CDR2 FQGNSA. V was pared by 8 bases and J by 2 bases, with 12 bases of the junction left unmatched.

The chain links TRBV10-3 to TRBJ1-2; a weak D match, TRBD1 (6 bases). CDR1 and CDR2 (germline): ENHRY, SYGVKD. The CDR3 consists of 14 residues. Trimming took off 9 bases at V and 0 bases at J, with 14 bases between the two ends. The CDR3 DNA is TGTGCCATGGGTTCGGGGACATCTAACTATGGCTACACCTTC. Protein product: CAMGSGTSNYGYTF.

The V call is TRBV9, the J call TRBJ1-2; D is possibly TRBD1 (5 bases). V shed 0 bases and J shed 8 bases, with 8 bases lying between them. CDR1 and CDR2 (germline): SGDLS, YYNGEE. The CDR3 consists of 12 residues. CDR3 DNA: TGTGCCAGCAGCGTAGGGGGCCAGGGCTACACCTTC. It is translated as CASSVGGQGYTF.

This clone showed up just a few times. The chain employs TRBV7-9 and TRBJ2-7; possible D gene TRBD2, 5 bases. The length of the CDR3 is 13 residues. V lost 5 bases and J lost 2, with 10 bases in between. Germline CDR1 and CDR2: SEHNR and FQNEAQ (reference sequence). The CDR3 nucleotides read TGTGCCAGCAGCCGGGGAGAGGCCTACGAGCAGTACTTC. Residues: CASSRGEAYEQYF.

CDR3 loop: CASSSAGGSGNNYEQYF. The CDR3 nucleotides read TGTGCCAGCAGCTCCGCCGGGGGTAGCGGGAATAATTACGAGCAGTACTTC. V gene TRBV7-9 combines with J gene TRBJ2-7; the match to TRBD2 covers 8 bases. Germline CDR1 reads SEHNR; CDR2 reads FQNEAQ (reference sequence). V dropped 4 bases and J dropped 4; count of bases not matched to a gene: 15. The CDR3 spans 17 residues.